The table lists the clone carrying this T cell receptor (beta chain) with many counts. RNA transcripts served as the template for amplifying TCR beta CDR3 regions. The primer set for the first-round RT-PCR of the TCR CDR3 was HTBI. TCRdb itself ran the multiplex PCR reads through MiXCR, one entry per CDR3 protein. The sample yields fewer than 450,000 distinct CDR3 sequences, approximately 17% seen once. CDR1 and CDR2 from the germline V gene are SQVTM and ANQGSEA. V was clipped by 6 bases and J by 2 bases, with 22 bases between them. The CDR3 has 16 amino acids. These data originate in a study of T cells in Graves' hyperthyroidism and ophthalmopathy. Study background: Peripheral blood draws took place at initial diagnosis, ahead of any treatment.

Sequenced: blood. The sequence came from a woman in her 30s with Graves' hyperthyroidism that later progressed to Graves' ophthalmopathy. This chain joins TRBV29-1 and TRBJ1-1; D is unresolved. The CDR3 coding sequence is TGCAGCGTCGGTCCAACCTCATCCGGGCAAAACACTGAAGCTTTCTTT. Translation: CSVGPTSSGQNTEAFF.